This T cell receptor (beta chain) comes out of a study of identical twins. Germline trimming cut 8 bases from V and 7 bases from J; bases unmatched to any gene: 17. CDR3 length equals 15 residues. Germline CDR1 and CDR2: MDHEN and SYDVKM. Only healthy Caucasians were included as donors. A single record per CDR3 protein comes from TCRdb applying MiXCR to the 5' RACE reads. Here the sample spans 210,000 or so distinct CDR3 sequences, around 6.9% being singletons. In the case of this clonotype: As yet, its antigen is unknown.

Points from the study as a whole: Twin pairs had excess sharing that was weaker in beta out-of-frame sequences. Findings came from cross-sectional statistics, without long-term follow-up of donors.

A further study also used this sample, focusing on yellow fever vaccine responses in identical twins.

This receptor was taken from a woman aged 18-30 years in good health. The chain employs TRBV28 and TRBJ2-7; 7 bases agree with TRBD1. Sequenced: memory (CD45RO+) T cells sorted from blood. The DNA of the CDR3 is TGTGCCAGCTCAAGTCAGGGGGATGTTTCGCGTGAGCAGTACTTC. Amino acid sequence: CASSSQGDVSREQYF.